Shown below are 26 T cell receptor beta chains from a single sample sequenced in a study of T cell clones after liver transplantation. Clones were read by immunoSEQ multiplex PCR, and TCRdb kept only the in-frame ones, dropping some. The table has 9,000 to 10,000 clones, around 72% seen once. The specimen was CD8+ T cells from blood, collected at the approximately 15-month timepoint. Source of these receptors: a human patient who received a liver transplant. The T cells may come from the graft donor.

The chain employs TRBV6-6 and TRBJ2-3, with TRBD2 identical over 14 bases. There are 16 residues in the CDR3. The V and J ends lost 8 bases and 5 bases, in that order; junction bases with no gene match: 9. CDR1 is MNHNY and CDR2 is SVGAGI in the germline V gene (reference sequence). The CDR3 is CASENGLAGGLDTQYF. The CDR3 DNA follows: TGTGCCAGCGAGAACGGACTAGCGGGAGGTTTAGATACGCAGTATTTT.

This chain connects TRBV27 to TRBJ2-2; 8 nucleotides line up with TRBD1. V was pared by 5 bases and J by 0 bases, with 14 bases of the junction left unmatched. The germline V gene encodes CDR1 MNHEY and CDR2 SMNVEV (reference sequence). CDR3 size: 19 residues. The CDR3 region has the DNA TGTGCCAGCAGTCTCCGCCAGCCGGGACAGGTTGCGAACACCGGGGAGCTGTTTTTT. As protein: CASSLRQPGQVANTGELFF.

A few counts support this clone. The V call is TRBV6-6, the J call TRBJ2-3, with TRBD2 identical over 11 bases. The germline V gene has CDR1 MNHNY and CDR2 SVGAGI (reference sequence). The trim removed 6 bases at V and 2 bases at J, leaving 4 bases unmatched. The CDR3 runs to 15 residues. The CDR3 reads CASRGTSGNTDTQYF. The CDR3 DNA sequence: TGTGCCAGCAGAGGGACTAGCGGAAACACAGATACGCAGTATTTT.

A remark on this clone: A read error is the likely source, as a far larger clone sits one nucleotide away. This chain connects TRBV7-1 to TRBJ2-7, with D perhaps TRBD1 (6 bases). TRBV7-1 is assigned to the ORF class and has an uncertain function. The CDR3 is made up of 14 amino acids. V lost 4 bases and J lost 4, with 14 bases in between. Here the CDR3 reads CASSLEGVGYEQYF. The DNA for the CDR3 is TGTGCCAGCAGCTTAGAGGGGGTCGGTTACGAGCAGTACTTC.

This chain uses TRBV6-6 with TRBJ2-1; weak D call: TRBD1 (6 bases). Trimming took 4 bases from V and 15 from J, leaving 16 bases between them. The CDR3 loop spans 12 amino acids. The germline V gene encodes CDR1 MNHNY and CDR2 SVGAGI (reference sequence). The CDR3 DNA is TGTGCCAGCAGTTGGGACACTGAGAGCCTGTTCTTC. Its protein product is CASSWDTESLFF.

The chain carries TRBV9 and TRBJ2-1; 10 bases are shared with TRBD2. After removal of 2 bases from V and 4 bases from J, the junction contained 3 bases not matched to a gene. The germline CDR1 and CDR2 sequences are SGDLS and YYNGEE. The CDR3 runs to 15 residues. The CDR3 spells CASSVSGGNYNEQFF. The CDR3 region has the DNA TGTGCCAGCAGCGTTAGCGGGGGGAATTACAATGAGCAGTTCTTC.

This rearrangement joins TRBV4-2 to TRBJ1-4; possibly TRBD1 for D (5 bases). Deletions cut 0 bases from V and 7 bases from J, with 9 bases between. The germline V gene encodes CDR1 LGHNA and CDR2 YNFKEQ. The CDR3 contains 14 residues. The CDR3 is CASSQDERGEKLFF. CDR3 sequence (DNA): TGTGCCAGCAGCCAAGATGAGAGGGGTGAAAAACTGTTTTTT.

The chain has TRBV19 and TRBJ2-1, with a possible D match to TRBD2 (6 bases). Germline V gene sequence: CDR1 LNHDA, CDR2 SQIVND (reference sequence). V was pared by 4 bases and J by 4 bases, with 11 bases between. The CDR3 runs to 14 residues. The CDR3, as DNA: TGTGCCAGTAGTAGCGGGATCCTTTACAATGAGCAGTTCTTC. It is translated as CASSSGILYNEQFF.

Relative to its sample, this clone is large. J is TRBJ2-7 and V is TRBV7-9; tentatively, D is TRBD1 (6 bases). Trimming shortened V by 1 base and J by 4 bases, and 11 bases separated the two germline ends. From germline, CDR1 is SEHNR and CDR2 FQNEAQ (reference sequence). CDR3 size: 14 residues. The CDR3 protein is CASSLEGVGYEQYF. The DNA for the CDR3 is TGTGCCAGCAGCTTAGAGGGGGTCGGTTACGAGCAGTACTTC.

The chain combines TRBV28 with TRBJ2-7; 11 bases match TRBD1. The V gene end was trimmed by 6 bases and the J gene end by 4 bases; junction bases not matched to a gene: 11. CDR3 length: 16 amino acids. Germline CDR1 and CDR2: MDHEN and SYDVKM. CDR3 bases: TGTGCCAGCAGCTACGGGACAGGGGGATCCGGTTACGAGCAGTACGTC. Protein sequence: CASSYGTGGSGYEQYV.

In its sample, this clone was seen a few times. The V call is TRBV19, the J call TRBJ2-6, with TRBD1 as a possible D gene (5 bases). The CDR3 is 16 residues long. Germline V gene lookup returns CDR1 LNHDA and CDR2 SQIVND (reference sequence). V gave up 5 bases and J gave up 2 bases, with 13 bases separating them. CDR3 region: CASSATGLTGANVLTF. In nucleotides, the CDR3 is TGTGCCAGTAGTGCTACAGGATTAACTGGGGCCAACGTCCTGACTTTC.

The chain joins TRBV5-6 to TRBJ2-3; D not resolved. Deletions cut 4 bases from V and 0 bases from J, with 12 bases between. Per germline, CDR1 SGHDT and CDR2 YYEEEE. CDR3 length equals 15 residues. CDR3 residues: CASSLRLDSTDTQYF. CDR3 in DNA: TGTGCCAGCAGCCTGAGGTTGGACAGCACAGATACGCAGTATTTT.

The chain is built from TRBV27 and TRBJ2-5; D may be TRBD2 (5 bases). This CDR3 has 14 residues. Deletions cut 3 bases from V and 7 bases from J, with 15 bases between. Germline V gene lookup returns CDR1 MNHEY and CDR2 SMNVEV (reference sequence). The CDR3 sequence: CASSFKAVTRTQYF. The CDR3, as DNA: TGTGCCAGCAGTTTTAAAGCGGTCACGAGGACCCAGTACTTC.

This clone has more than one count but fewer than ten. V gene TRBV5-6 combines with J gene TRBJ1-2; D unresolved. CDR1 is SGHDT, CDR2 YYEEEE, per germline. V gave up 1 base and J gave up 1 base, with 11 bases separating them. CDR3 length: 15 amino acids. Here the CDR3 reads CASSLNGVFNYGYTF. CDR3 sequence (DNA): TGTGCCAGCAGCTTGAACGGGGTGTTTAACTATGGCTACACCTTC.

The chain joins TRBV19 to TRBJ1-5; 9 bases fit TRBD1. The CDR3 has 14 amino acids. V shed 2 bases and J 7 bases; nucleotides not matched to a gene: 3. Germline V CDR1 and CDR2: LNHDA, SQIVND (reference sequence). CDR3 sequence reads: CASSIPGQGQPQHF. The CDR3 nucleotides read TGTGCCAGTAGTATACCGGGACAGGGCCAGCCCCAGCATTTT.

The chain employs TRBV28 and TRBJ2-1, with 13 positions matching TRBD2. J lost 9 bases, V lost 5 bases, and 13 bases had no gene match. Per the germline V gene, CDR1 is MDHEN and CDR2 is SYDVKM. The CDR3 has 17 residues. The CDR3 DNA reads as TGTGCCAGCAGTCCCCGAAGACTAGCGGGGGGAAGTATTGAGCAGTTCTTC. It is translated as CASSPRRLAGGSIEQFF.

The chain combines TRBV29-1 with TRBJ2-5; 11 positions match TRBD1. This CDR3 has 14 residues. Germline V gives CDR1 SQVTM, CDR2 ANQGSEA. The V segment lost 1 base and the J segment 5 bases; nucleotides outside the gene matches: 3. The CDR3 is CSVEGTGGLETQYF. CDR3 DNA sequence: TGCAGCGTTGAAGGGACAGGGGGCTTGGAGACCCAGTACTTC. Using reference TRBV29-1 and TRBJ2-5 for the parts outside the CDR3, the full variable domain is SAVISQKPSRDICQRGTSLTIQCQVDSQVTMMFWYRQQPGQSLTLIATANQGSEATYESGFVIDKFPISRPNLTFSTLTVSNMSPEDSSIYLCSVEGTGGLETQYFGPGTRLLVL.

The chain recombines TRBV7-6 with TRBJ2-2; perhaps TRBD2 as D (5 bases). Between the trimmed V and J ends, which lost 0 bases and 5 bases, there was a span of 7 bases. Germline loops: CDR1 SGHVS, CDR2 FNYEAQ. This CDR3 spans 14 amino acids. CDR3 region: CASSLASATGELFF. For the CDR3, the DNA is TGTGCCAGCAGCTTAGCTAGCGCAACCGGGGAGCTGTTTTTT.

The chain joins TRBV29-1 to TRBJ2-1; unclear D gene. V shed 4 bases and J shed 2 bases, with 18 bases lying between them. The CDR3 runs 16 residues. The germline CDR1 and CDR2 sequences are SQVTM and ANQGSEA. CDR3 sequence: CSVVGLPDGTYNEQFF. CDR3 nucleotide sequence: TGCAGCGTTGTGGGTCTTCCCGATGGTACCTACAATGAGCAGTTCTTC.

This chain uses TRBV5-6 with TRBJ1-1; the D gene is possibly TRBD1 (5 bases). V shed 4 bases and J shed 0 bases, with 16 bases lying between them. The V gene's germline CDR1 is SGHDT and CDR2 YYEEEE. This CDR3 region has 16 residues. This CDR3 reads CASSQDRGTLNTEAFF. DNA of the CDR3: TGTGCCAGCAGCCAGGATCGGGGGACCTTGAACACTGAAGCTTTCTTT.

The gene calls are TRBV9 and TRBJ1-2; D not certain. The V gene's germline CDR1 is SGDLS and CDR2 YYNGEE. This CDR3 is built from 12 residues. V shed 3 bases and J shed 5 bases, with 8 bases lying between them. The CDR3 spells CASSGDYYGYTF. Here the CDR3 DNA reads TGTGCCAGCAGCGGGGATTATTATGGCTACACCTTC.

This chain connects TRBV9 to TRBJ2-2; the match to TRBD1 covers 10 bases. Trimming removed 4 bases from V and 7 bases from J; junction bases left unmatched: 10. CDR1 and CDR2 (germline): SGDLS, YYNGEE. The CDR3 loop spans 16 amino acids. The CDR3 DNA reads TGTGCCAGCAGCTTCACCGGGACAGGGGCGAACGGGGAGCTGTTTTTT. Residues: CASSFTGTGANGELFF.

CDR3 loop: CASSSSGSVTDTQYF. The CDR3 DNA reads as TGTGCCAGCAGCTCTAGCGGGAGTGTAACAGATACGCAGTATTTT. V is TRBV11-2 and J is TRBJ2-3, with 10 bases fitting TRBD2. J gave up 3 bases and V 4 bases, and 4 bases lay outside the gene matches. From germline, CDR1 is SGHAT and CDR2 FQNNGV. This CDR3 spans 15 amino acids.

V usage is TRBV6-1 and J usage is TRBJ2-7; 7 bases map to TRBD1. The CDR3 loop spans 15 amino acids. The germline V gene encodes CDR1 MNHNS and CDR2 SASEGT. V trimming: 3 bases; J trimming: 2 bases; junction bases outside the gene matches: 7. CDR3 DNA sequence: TGTGCCAGCAGTGAGGCTACAGGGGCCACCTACGAGCAGTACTTC. The encoded protein is CASSEATGATYEQYF.

This clone is categorized as medium-sized. The chain links TRBV29-1 to TRBJ2-3; TRBD2 might be the D (6 bases). This CDR3 region has 15 residues. Trimming took off 2 bases at V and 0 bases at J, with 12 bases between the two ends. CDR1 and CDR2 (germline): SQVTM, ANQGSEA. CDR3 DNA sequence: TGCAGCGTTGAATATACGGGGGACAGCACAGATACGCAGTATTTT. Protein sequence: CSVEYTGDSTDTQYF.

CDR3 sequence reads: CASSQENSQTYEQYF. CDR3 DNA: TGCGCCAGCAGCCAAGAGAACAGTCAAACCTACGAGCAGTACTTC. V and J are TRBV4-1 and TRBJ2-7; D gene uncertain. In germline, CDR1 is MGHRA, CDR2 YSYEKL. The CDR3 has 15 amino acids. The V end lost 0 bases, the J end lost 2 bases, and 11 bases lay between the germline ends.